These 4 T cell receptor beta chains were sequenced from one sample in a study of OX40 agonist ivuxolimab in advanced cancers. Libraries were built with the immunoSEQ multiplex PCR assay. TCRdb holds this immuneACCESS table with in-frame rearrangements only. Some clones are missing; in checked studies, unresolved V genes explain under half, and the rest has no known cause. The sample contains roughly 120,000 clones, about 92% of them found a single time. The top ten hold around 0.27% of the sample. The source material was CD4+ or CD8+ T cells sorted from blood, sampled in a trial of the OX40 agonist ivuxolimab. Receptors originate from an adult with an advanced solid tumor such as melanoma, head and neck, liver or kidney cancer.

V usage is TRBV6-5 and J usage is TRBJ1-6, with D maybe TRBD1 (6 bases). The ends were cut back, 6 bases at V and 8 bases at J, with 11 bases in the middle. The CDR3 is made up of 13 amino acids. Germline CDR1 and CDR2: MNHEY and SVGAGI. The CDR3 DNA follows: TGTGCCAGCAGAAACAGGGAGCATTCACCCCTCCACTTT. It codes for CASRNREHSPLHF.

V is TRBV18 and J is TRBJ1-5, with D possibly being TRBD1 (6 bases). There are 16 residues in the CDR3. Germline assignment: CDR1 KGHSH and CDR2 LQKENI. Trimming took off 0 bases at V and 1 base at J, with 10 bases between the two ends. CDR3 region: CASSPPGTGSNQPQHF. The CDR3 DNA reads as TGTGCCAGCTCACCACCGGGCACAGGGAGCAATCAGCCCCAGCATTTT.

The chain combines TRBV10-3 with TRBJ2-5, with 7 bases aligning to TRBD1. The DNA end favors TRBJ2-7, so the J call may be wrong. This CDR3 contains 14 residues. Germline CDR1 is ENHRY and CDR2 is SYGVKD. The CDR3 bases are TGTGCCATCAGTACAGGGGCCATCTCCTACGAGCAGTACTTC. It yields the protein CAISTGAISYEQYF.

This clone was seen only once. The chain employs TRBV28 and TRBJ1-2, with 7 bases aligning to TRBD1. Germline V gives CDR1 MDHEN, CDR2 SYDVKM. This CDR3 has 15 amino acids. Losses at the gene ends were 5 bases for V and 4 bases for J; bases not matched to a gene: 10. Here the CDR3 reads CASSPDDRVVYGYTF. The CDR3 DNA sequence: TGTGCCAGCAGTCCAGACGACAGGGTCGTCTATGGCTACACCTTC.